These 32 T cell receptor beta chains were sequenced from one sample in a study of cytomegalovirus exposure and HLA in healthy donors. 60 Vbeta and 13 Jbeta primers were used in PCR. Clones were sequenced by immunoSEQ multiplex PCR, and TCRdb holds only the in-frame ones, with some missing. The data contain about 140,000 clones, around 80% of them seen just once; the ten biggest clones take up 2.2%. The sequenced sample consisted of PBMCs. Receptors were obtained from a man in his thirties or forties in good health and CMV-seronegative.

This chain joins TRBV6-5 and TRBJ2-7, with D possibly matching TRBD1 (6 bases). CDR1 MNHEY and CDR2 SVGAGI come from the germline V gene. This CDR3 is 14 amino acids long. V dropped 6 bases and J dropped 2 bases, with 14 bases sitting between them. CDR3: CASSPSTGTYEQYF. The CDR3 region has the DNA TGTGCCAGCAGCCCTTCGACAGGAACCTACGAGCAGTACTTC.

The chain carries TRBV6-6 and TRBJ1-1, with no clear D. The germline V and J ends were trimmed by 0 bases and 0 bases, with 8 bases remaining between them. Germline CDR1 MNHNY, CDR2 SVGAGI (reference sequence). This CDR3 region has 15 residues. CDR3 DNA sequence: TGTGCCAGCAGTTACTCGAGCGCGATGAACACTGAAGCTTTCTTT. Its protein is CASSYSSAMNTEAFF.

V gene TRBV28 combines with J gene TRBJ1-2; 8 nucleotides agree with TRBD1. From germline, CDR1 is MDHEN and CDR2 SYDVKM. The CDR3 runs 16 residues. Trimming at V came to 7 bases and at J to 5 bases, leaving 15 bases not matched to a gene. The DNA of the CDR3 is TGTGCCAGCACCCCGGGACAGGCCAGCCGAGGGTATGGCTACACCTTC. Its translation is CASTPGQASRGYGYTF.

This sequence joins TRBV19 and TRBJ2-5; D perhaps matches TRBD2 (6 bases). This CDR3 has 15 residues. Per the germline V gene, CDR1 is LNHDA and CDR2 is SQIVND (reference sequence). Deletions cut 5 bases from V and 6 bases from J, with 19 bases between. As DNA, the CDR3 is TGTGCCAGTAGTCCGTACGGAGGGAATATACAGACCCAGTACTTC. The encoded protein is CASSPYGGNIQTQYF.

V and J are TRBV5-1 and TRBJ2-1, with 7 positions matching TRBD2. V shed 3 bases and J 7 bases; nucleotides not matched to a gene: 7. Per the germline V gene, CDR1 is SGHRS and CDR2 is YFSETQ. This CDR3 is built from 14 residues. DNA for the CDR3: TGCGCCAGCAGCTGGGGACTACGGGGGAATGAGCAGTTCTTC. It yields the protein CASSWGLRGNEQFF.

V gene TRBV28 combines with J gene TRBJ1-2; D may be TRBD1 (5 bases). The CDR3 loop spans 15 amino acids. CDR1 is MDHEN and CDR2 is SYDVKM in the germline V gene. V gave up 6 bases and J gave up 4 bases, with 18 bases separating them. CDR3 coding DNA: TGTGCCAGCAGCCCTACAGGAACTACGGGCTATGGCTACACCTTC. Protein: CASSPTGTTGYGYTF.

The genes are TRBV6-5 and TRBJ2-2; perhaps TRBD2 as D (5 bases). The CDR3 covers 14 residues. CDR1 and CDR2 (germline): MNHEY, SVGAGI. V was shortened by 2 bases and J by 8 bases, with 12 bases between the two germline ends. CDR3 coding DNA: TGTGCCAGCAGTTACGGTGGGAGTCCGGGGGAGCTGTTTTTT. Its translation: CASSYGGSPGELFF.

The rearrangement links TRBV2 to TRBJ1-4; 8 positions match TRBD1. With V trimmed by 4 bases and J by 8 bases, 6 bases remained unmatched. The CDR3 loop spans 14 amino acids. Germline V CDR1 and CDR2: SNHLY, FYNNEI. The DNA of the CDR3 is TGTGCCAGCAGTGCCGACAGGGGTGAAGAAAAACTGTTTTTT. Translating it yields CASSADRGEEKLFF. Full variable domain (missing parts from reference TRBV2 and TRBJ1-4): EPEVTQTPSHQVTQMGQEVILRCVPISNHLYFYWYRQILGQKVEFLVSFYNNEISEKSEIFDDQFSVERPDGSNFTLKIRSTKLEDSAMYFCASSADRGEEKLFFGSGTQLSVL.

The V gene is TRBV28, the J gene TRBJ2-3, with D perhaps matching TRBD2 (5 bases). Germline CDR1 MDHEN, CDR2 SYDVKM. The CDR3 consists of 15 residues. V lost 5 bases to trimming and J lost 0 bases, with 12 bases between them. The CDR3, as DNA: TGTGCCAGCAGTGGACTGGAAGCTAGCACAGATACGCAGTATTTT. The encoded protein is CASSGLEASTDTQYF. Complete variable domain (other parts from reference TRBV28 and TRBJ2-3): DVKVTQSSRYLVKRTGEKVFLECVQDMDHENMFWYRQDPGLGLRLIYFSYDVKMKEKGDIPEGYSVSREKKERFSLILESASTNQTSMYLCASSGLEASTDTQYFGPGTRLTVL.

The rearrangement joins TRBV7-8 to TRBJ1-1, with D hard to call. CDR1 and CDR2 (germline): SGHVS, FQNEAQ. The CDR3 runs to 15 residues. The V end lost 3 bases, the J end lost 1 base, and 12 bases lay between the germline ends. Here the CDR3 reads CASSFVLSGNTEAFF. In DNA, the CDR3 is TGTGCCAGCAGCTTTGTCCTGTCGGGGAACACTGAAGCTTTCTTT.

The chain employs TRBV18 and TRBJ2-5; D ambiguous. The CDR3 sequence is 12 residues long. With 3 bases removed from V and 2 bases from J, the gap between germline ends came to 4 bases. Per the germline V gene, CDR1 is KGHSH and CDR2 is LQKENI. CDR3 protein: CASSPLQETQYF. Here the CDR3 DNA reads TGTGCCAGCTCACCCTTACAAGAGACCCAGTACTTC.

The gene calls are TRBV11-2 and TRBJ2-1, with 8 bases that match TRBD1. V lost 8 bases and J lost 1; bases outside the gene matches: 4. Germline assignment: CDR1 SGHAT and CDR2 FQNNGV. CDR3 length equals 14 residues. Here the CDR3 reads CASHTGGSYNEQFF. CDR3 in DNA: TGTGCCAGCCATACAGGGGGATCCTACAATGAGCAGTTCTTC.

The rearrangement joins TRBV7-2 to TRBJ2-7; D is perhaps TRBD1 (5 bases). This CDR3 has 12 residues. V was trimmed by 6 bases and J by 3 bases, leaving 9 bases between them. The germline gives CDR1 SGHTA, CDR2 FQGNSA. CDR3 nucleotides: TGTGCCAGCAGGGCTGACAGCTACGAGCAGTACTTC. Translation gives CASRADSYEQYF.

The chain joins TRBV25-1 to TRBJ2-3; 8 bases line up with TRBD2. This CDR3 spans 13 amino acids. After removal of 6 bases from V and 11 bases from J, the junction contained 10 bases not matched to a gene. CDR1 and CDR2 from the germline V gene are MGHDK and SYGVNS. As DNA, the CDR3 is TGTGCCAGCAGCGGGCCTCGGCGGGAGGAGCAGTATTTT. Protein sequence: CASSGPRREEQYF.

This chain uses TRBV11-2 with TRBJ2-7; D perhaps matches TRBD2 (6 bases). Germline lookup yields CDR1 SGHAT and CDR2 FQNNGV. This CDR3 comprises 15 residues. V lost 2 bases and J 3 bases, leaving 14 bases between the germline ends. Here the CDR3 DNA reads TGTGCCAGCAGCTTAAACTGGAGGGGCCTCTACGAGCAGTACTTC. It is translated as CASSLNWRGLYEQYF.

J is TRBJ2-3 and V is TRBV10-1; D not resolved. Deletions cut 2 bases from V and 5 bases from J, with 2 bases between. The CDR3 consists of 11 residues. Germline CDR1 and CDR2: WNHNN and SYGVQD (reference sequence). The CDR3 coding sequence is TGCGCCAGCAGTGAGCAAGATACGCAGTATTTT. This sequence encodes CASSEQDTQYF.

This clone was counted once. CDR3 sequence: CASSPEARASYYGYTF. The CDR3 nucleotides read TGTGCCAGTAGCCCCGAGGCGAGGGCGTCGTACTATGGCTACACCTTC. This sequence joins TRBV19 and TRBJ1-2, with D hard to call. Germline V gene data show CDR1 as LNHDA and CDR2 as SQIVND (reference sequence). The CDR3 length is 16 residues. The ends were cut back, 6 bases at V and 3 bases at J, with 20 bases in the middle. The full variable domain, completed using reference TRBV19 and TRBJ1-2, is DGGITQSPKYLFRKEGQNVTLSCEQNLNHDAMYWYRQDPGQGLRLIYYSQIVNDFQKGDIAEGYSVSREKKESFPLTVTSAQKNPTAFYLCASSPEARASYYGYTFGSGTRLTVV.

The chain recombines TRBV10-3 with TRBJ1-6, with 9 positions matching TRBD1. The J segment lost 9 bases and the V segment lost 7 bases, leaving 4 bases of the junction unmatched. Looked up from germline, CDR1 is ENHRY and CDR2 is SYGVKD. The CDR3 runs to 13 residues. The CDR3 sequence is CAITRDRVSPLHF. As DNA, the CDR3 is TGTGCCATCACCAGGGACAGGGTTTCACCCCTCCACTTT.

The chain recombines TRBV5-1 with TRBJ2-1; 10 bases align to TRBD2. The CDR3 is 16 residues long. V lost 2 bases and J lost 7; bases outside the gene matches: 9. Germline V lookup: CDR1 SGHRS, CDR2 YFSETQ. This CDR3 reads CASSFNLAGALNEQFF. In DNA form, the CDR3 reads TGCGCCAGCAGCTTCAATCTAGCGGGAGCTTTGAATGAGCAGTTCTTC.

The chain joins TRBV11-2 to TRBJ2-7; 10 bases are a match to TRBD2. The V gene's germline CDR1 is SGHAT and CDR2 FQNNGV. The CDR3 is 15 amino acids. J gave up 4 bases and V 4 bases, and 7 bases lay outside the gene matches. The chain's CDR3 is CASSYLAGVSYEQYF. The CDR3 nucleotides are TGTGCCAGCAGCTATCTAGCGGGAGTCTCGTACGAGCAGTACTTC.

The chain employs TRBV28 and TRBJ1-2, with TRBD1 as a possible D gene (5 bases). Germline CDR1 is MDHEN and CDR2 is SYDVKM. Trimming removed 6 bases from V and 4 bases from J, with 15 bases in between. This CDR3 has 14 residues. The CDR3 spells CASSKGGGGYGYTF. The DNA for the CDR3 is TGTGCCAGCAGCAAGGGCGGGGGTGGCTATGGCTACACCTTC.

V usage is TRBV18 and J usage is TRBJ1-5, with a tentative D call TRBD1 (5 bases). The CDR3 is 14 amino acids. V lost 3 bases and J lost 2, with 8 bases in between. Germline V lookup: CDR1 KGHSH, CDR2 LQKENI. CDR3 sequence: CASSPQGGNQPQHF. Written as DNA, the CDR3 is TGTGCCAGCTCACCCCAGGGTGGCAATCAGCCCCAGCATTTT.

This chain links TRBV30 with TRBJ2-1, with 8 bases identical to TRBD2. J gave up 9 bases and V 6 bases, and 10 bases lay outside the gene matches. This CDR3 region has 13 residues. Germline V lookup: CDR1 GTSNPN, CDR2 SVGIG (reference sequence). As DNA, the CDR3 is TGTGCCTGTTCGCCGACTAGCGAGGGTGAGCAGTTCTTC. This sequence encodes CACSPTSEGEQFF.

The rearrangement links TRBV6-5 to TRBJ1-2, with D possibly TRBD1 on 6 matching bases. Germline CDR1 and CDR2: MNHEY and SVGAGI. This CDR3 spans 15 amino acids. Between the trimmed V and J ends, which lost 7 bases and 1 base, there was a span of 16 bases. The CDR3 here is CASTPGGGINYGYTF. The CDR3, as DNA: TGTGCCAGCACCCCGGGGGGGGGCATTAACTATGGCTACACCTTC.

The V and J genes are TRBV7-2 and TRBJ2-6, with a weak D call TRBD1 (6 bases). In germline, CDR1 is SGHTA, CDR2 FQGNSA. The CDR3 spans 17 residues. V was trimmed by 8 bases and J by 0 bases, leaving 17 bases between them. The CDR3 sequence is CASGPGQPFSGANVLTF. The DNA of the CDR3 is TGTGCCAGCGGCCCCGGACAGCCTTTCTCTGGGGCCAACGTCCTGACTTTC.

V gene TRBV7-6 combines with J gene TRBJ2-7; a weak D match, TRBD2 (5 bases). The V gene's germline CDR1 is SGHVS and CDR2 FNYEAQ. The V end lost 5 bases, the J end lost 6 bases, and 14 bases lay between the germline ends. CDR3 size: 13 residues. The CDR3 sequence is CASSPGLKGEQYF. For the CDR3, the DNA is TGTGCCAGCAGCCCGGGGTTAAAGGGCGAGCAGTACTTC.

There are a few counts of this clone. The chain uses TRBV19 and TRBJ1-3, with D unresolved. From germline, CDR1 is LNHDA and CDR2 SQIVND (reference sequence). The CDR3 runs to 15 residues. The V end was cut by 6 bases, the J end by 0 bases, with 12 bases between. For the CDR3, the DNA is TGTGCCAGTAGCCCCGGGATTAGCTCTGGAAACACCATATATTTT. Encoded protein: CASSPGISSGNTIYF.

The chain recombines TRBV6-6 with TRBJ2-5, with 9 positions matching TRBD2. The J call may be wrong; the DNA end is better matched by TRBJ2-7. The CDR3 runs 15 residues. In germline, CDR1 is MNHNY, CDR2 SVGAGI (reference sequence). The CDR3 protein is CASIDHSGSSYEQYF. The CDR3 DNA reads TGTGCCAGCATTGACCATAGCGGGAGCTCCTACGAGCAGTACTTC.

This rearrangement joins TRBV14 to TRBJ2-7, with D perhaps matching TRBD1 (5 bases). CDR1 is SGHDN and CDR2 is FVKESK in the germline V gene. The CDR3 contains 15 residues. V was trimmed by 0 bases and J by 0 bases, leaving 9 bases between them. CDR3 in amino acids: CASSQDRGFSYEQYF. The CDR3 DNA sequence: TGTGCCAGCAGCCAAGATAGGGGCTTCTCCTACGAGCAGTACTTC.

The CDR3: CASSEYPDRGGAEAFF. CDR3 coding DNA: TGTGCCAGCAGTGAGTACCCTGACAGGGGAGGAGCTGAAGCTTTCTTT. The V gene is TRBV6-4, the J gene TRBJ1-1, with 8 bases aligning to TRBD1. The CDR3 contains 16 residues. V was pared by 3 bases and J by 6 bases, with 12 bases of the junction left unmatched. Per the germline V gene, CDR1 is MRHNA and CDR2 is SNTAGT.

The chain joins TRBV20-1 to TRBJ2-7; D is possibly TRBD2 (6 bases). V was cut by 6 bases and J by 6 bases, with 12 bases left in between. Germline V lookup: CDR1 DFQATT, CDR2 SNEGSKA (reference sequence). The CDR3 spans 11 residues. Written as DNA, the CDR3 is TGCAGTGCCCTGGACTACATCGAGCAGTACTTC. Translating gives CSALDYIEQYF.

The V and J genes are TRBV7-9 and TRBJ1-1, with TRBD1 matching over 11 bases. Unmatched junction bases numbered 8, after V lost 7 bases and J lost 4 bases. The CDR3 spans 15 residues. Germline lookup yields CDR1 SEHNR and CDR2 FQNEAQ (reference sequence). The CDR3 loop reads CASILDRGRITEAFF. The CDR3 nucleotides are TGTGCCAGCATCTTGGACAGGGGGCGGATCACTGAAGCTTTCTTT.